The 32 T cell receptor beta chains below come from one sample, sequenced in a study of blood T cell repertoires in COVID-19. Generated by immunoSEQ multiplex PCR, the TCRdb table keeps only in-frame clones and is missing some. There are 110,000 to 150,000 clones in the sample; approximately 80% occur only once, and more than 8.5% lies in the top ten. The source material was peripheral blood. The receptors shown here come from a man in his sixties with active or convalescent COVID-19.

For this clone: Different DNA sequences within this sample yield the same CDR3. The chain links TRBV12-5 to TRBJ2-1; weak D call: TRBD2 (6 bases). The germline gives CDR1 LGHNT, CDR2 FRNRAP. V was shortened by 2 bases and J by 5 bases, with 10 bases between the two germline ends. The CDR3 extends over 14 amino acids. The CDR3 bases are TGTGCTAGTGGTTTGAATAGCGGAGACAATGAGCAGTTCTTC. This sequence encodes CASGLNSGDNEQFF.

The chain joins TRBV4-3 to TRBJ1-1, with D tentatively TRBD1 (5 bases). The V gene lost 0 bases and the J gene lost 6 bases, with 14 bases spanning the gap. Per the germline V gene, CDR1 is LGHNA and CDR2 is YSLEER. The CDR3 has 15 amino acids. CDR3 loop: CASSQDRQGKAEAFF. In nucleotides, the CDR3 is TGCGCCAGCAGCCAAGATCGGCAGGGAAAGGCTGAAGCTTTCTTT.

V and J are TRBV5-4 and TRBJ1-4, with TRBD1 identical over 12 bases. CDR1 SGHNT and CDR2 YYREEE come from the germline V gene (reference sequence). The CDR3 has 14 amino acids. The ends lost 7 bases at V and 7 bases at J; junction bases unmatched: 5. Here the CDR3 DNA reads TGTGCCAGCTTAGGGACAGGGGGCTTTGAAAAACTGTTTTTT. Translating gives CASLGTGGFEKLFF.

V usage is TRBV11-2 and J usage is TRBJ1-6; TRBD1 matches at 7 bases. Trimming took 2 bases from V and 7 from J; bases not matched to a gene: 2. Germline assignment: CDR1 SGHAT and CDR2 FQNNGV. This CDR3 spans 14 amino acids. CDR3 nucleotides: TGTGCCAGCAGCTTAAGGGACAGAAATTCACCCCTCCACTTT. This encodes CASSLRDRNSPLHF.

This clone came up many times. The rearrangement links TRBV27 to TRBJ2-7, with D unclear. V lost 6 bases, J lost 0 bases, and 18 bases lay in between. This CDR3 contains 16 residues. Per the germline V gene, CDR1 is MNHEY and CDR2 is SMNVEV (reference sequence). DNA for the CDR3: TGTGCCAGCAGCCTGAGTGGCGGCGGTATCTCCTACGAGCAGTACTTC. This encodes CASSLSGGGISYEQYF.

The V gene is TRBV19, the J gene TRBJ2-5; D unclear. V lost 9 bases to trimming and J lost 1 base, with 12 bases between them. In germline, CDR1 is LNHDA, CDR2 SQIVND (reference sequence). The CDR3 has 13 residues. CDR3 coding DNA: TGTGCCAGCTCCGATGGGCCCCAAGAGACCCAGTACTTC. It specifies CASSDGPQETQYF. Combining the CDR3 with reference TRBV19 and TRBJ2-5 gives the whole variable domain DGGITQSPKYLFRKEGQNVTLSCEQNLNHDAMYWYRQDPGQGLRLIYYSQIVNDFQKGDIAEGYSVSREKKESFPLTVTSAQKNPTAFYLCASSDGPQETQYFGPGTRLLVL.

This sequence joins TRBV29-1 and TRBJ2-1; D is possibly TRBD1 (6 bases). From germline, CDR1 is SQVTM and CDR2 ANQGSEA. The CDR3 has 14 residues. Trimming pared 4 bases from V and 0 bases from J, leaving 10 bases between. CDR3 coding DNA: TGCAGCGTTGTAGGGGGTCTCTCCTACAATGAGCAGTTCTTC. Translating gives CSVVGGLSYNEQFF.

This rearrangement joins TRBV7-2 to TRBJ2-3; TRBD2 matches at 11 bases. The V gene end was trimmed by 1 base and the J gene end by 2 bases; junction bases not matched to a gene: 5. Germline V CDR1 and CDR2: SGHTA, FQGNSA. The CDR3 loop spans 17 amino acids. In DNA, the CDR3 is TGTGCCAGCAGCTTAGATCTAGCGGGGGGCATCACAGATACGCAGTATTTT. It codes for CASSLDLAGGITDTQYF.

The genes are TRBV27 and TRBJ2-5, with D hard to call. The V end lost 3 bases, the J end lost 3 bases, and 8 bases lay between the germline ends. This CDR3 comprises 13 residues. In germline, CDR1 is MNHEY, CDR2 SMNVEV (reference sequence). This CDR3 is CASSLWAEETQYF. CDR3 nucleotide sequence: TGTGCCAGCAGTTTGTGGGCAGAAGAGACCCAGTACTTC.

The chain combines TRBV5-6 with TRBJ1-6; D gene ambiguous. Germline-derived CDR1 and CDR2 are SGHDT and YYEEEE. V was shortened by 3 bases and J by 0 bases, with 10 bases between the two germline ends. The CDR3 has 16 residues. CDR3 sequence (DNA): TGTGCCAGCAGCTCCGTTGGGAGCTCCTATAATTCACCCCTCCACTTT. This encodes CASSSVGSSYNSPLHF.

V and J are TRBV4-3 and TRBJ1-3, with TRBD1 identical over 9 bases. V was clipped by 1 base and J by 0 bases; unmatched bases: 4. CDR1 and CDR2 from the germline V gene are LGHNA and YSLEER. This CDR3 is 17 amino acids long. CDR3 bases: TGCGCCAGCAGCCAAGTTACAGGGGGCAACTCTGGAAACACCATATATTTT. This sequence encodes CASSQVTGGNSGNTIYF.

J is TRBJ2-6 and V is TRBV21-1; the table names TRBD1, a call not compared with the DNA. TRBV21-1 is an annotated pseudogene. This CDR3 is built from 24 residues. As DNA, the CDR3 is TGTGCCAGCAGCAAAGCCCTACCGGGACAGGGCGGTCTAGAACCTCTCTCTGGGGCCAACGTCCTGACTTTC. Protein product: CASSKALPGQGGLEPLSGANVLTF.

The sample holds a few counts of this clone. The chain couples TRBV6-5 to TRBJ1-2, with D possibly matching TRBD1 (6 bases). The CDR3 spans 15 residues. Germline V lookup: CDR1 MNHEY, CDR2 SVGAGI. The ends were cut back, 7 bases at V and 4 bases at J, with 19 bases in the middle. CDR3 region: CASTLRGGSGYGYTF. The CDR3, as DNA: TGTGCCAGCACTCTAAGGGGGGGCTCAGGCTATGGCTACACCTTC.

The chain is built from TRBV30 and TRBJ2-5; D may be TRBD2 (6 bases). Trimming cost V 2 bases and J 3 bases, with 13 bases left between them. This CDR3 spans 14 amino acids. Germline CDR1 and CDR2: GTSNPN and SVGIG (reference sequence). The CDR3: CAWSRGVAEETQYF. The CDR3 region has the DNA TGTGCCTGGAGTAGGGGAGTAGCGGAAGAGACCCAGTACTTC.

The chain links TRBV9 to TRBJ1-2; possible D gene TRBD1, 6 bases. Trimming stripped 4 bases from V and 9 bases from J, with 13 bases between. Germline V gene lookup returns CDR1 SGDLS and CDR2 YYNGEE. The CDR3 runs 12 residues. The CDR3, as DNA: TGTGCCAGCAGCCCCAACAGGGCGAGCTACACCTTC. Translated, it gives CASSPNRASYTF.

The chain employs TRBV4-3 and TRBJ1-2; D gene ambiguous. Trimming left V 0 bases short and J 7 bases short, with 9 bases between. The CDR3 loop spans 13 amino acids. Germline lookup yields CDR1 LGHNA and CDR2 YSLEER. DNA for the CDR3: TGCGCCAGCAGCCAAGATAATCGTCCTGGCTACACCTTC. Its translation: CASSQDNRPGYTF.

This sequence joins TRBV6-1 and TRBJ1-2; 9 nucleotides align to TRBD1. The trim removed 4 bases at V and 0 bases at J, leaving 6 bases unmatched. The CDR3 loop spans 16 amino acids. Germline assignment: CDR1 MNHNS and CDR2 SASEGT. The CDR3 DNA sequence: TGTGCCAGCAGTGGGGACAGGGCCAATTCTAACTATGGCTACACCTTC. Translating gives CASSGDRANSNYGYTF.

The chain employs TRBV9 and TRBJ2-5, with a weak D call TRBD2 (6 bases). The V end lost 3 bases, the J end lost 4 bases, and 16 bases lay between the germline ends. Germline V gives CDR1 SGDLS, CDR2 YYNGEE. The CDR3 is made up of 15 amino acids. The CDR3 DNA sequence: TGTGCCAGCAGCGGGGGGGAATTTTCGCGAGAGACCCAGTACTTC. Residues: CASSGGEFSRETQYF.

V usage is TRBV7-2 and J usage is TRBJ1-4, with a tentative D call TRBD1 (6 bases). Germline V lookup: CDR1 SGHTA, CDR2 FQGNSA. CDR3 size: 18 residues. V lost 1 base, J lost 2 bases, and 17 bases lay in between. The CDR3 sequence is CASSLVVQGRLTNEKLFF. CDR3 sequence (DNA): TGTGCCAGCAGCTTAGTAGTACAGGGAAGACTTACTAATGAAAAACTGTTTTTT.

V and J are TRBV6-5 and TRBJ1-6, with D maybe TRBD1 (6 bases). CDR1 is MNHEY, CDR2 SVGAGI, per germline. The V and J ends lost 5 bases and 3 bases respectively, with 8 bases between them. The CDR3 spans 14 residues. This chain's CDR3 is CASSLQGYNSPLHF. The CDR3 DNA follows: TGTGCCAGCAGTCTACAGGGCTATAATTCACCCCTCCACTTT.

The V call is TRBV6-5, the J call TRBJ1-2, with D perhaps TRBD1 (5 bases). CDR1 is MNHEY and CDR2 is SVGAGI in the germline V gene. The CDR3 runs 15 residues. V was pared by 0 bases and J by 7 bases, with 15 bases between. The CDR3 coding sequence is TGTGCCAGCAGTTACTCTTCGCAGGGCACGAGTGGCTACACCTTC. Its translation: CASSYSSQGTSGYTF.

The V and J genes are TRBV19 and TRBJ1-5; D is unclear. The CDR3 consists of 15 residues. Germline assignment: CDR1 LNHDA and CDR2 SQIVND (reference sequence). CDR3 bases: TGTGCAGTAGGAGGGATCCAAGCACTAAATCAGCCCCAGCATTTT. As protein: CAVGGIQALNQPQHF.

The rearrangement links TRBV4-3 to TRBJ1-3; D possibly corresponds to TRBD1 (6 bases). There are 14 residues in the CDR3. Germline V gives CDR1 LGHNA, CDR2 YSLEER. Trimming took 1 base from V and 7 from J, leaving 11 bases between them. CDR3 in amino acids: CASSQAGGWNTIYF. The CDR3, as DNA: TGCGCCAGCAGCCAAGCGGGGGGCTGGAACACCATATATTTT.

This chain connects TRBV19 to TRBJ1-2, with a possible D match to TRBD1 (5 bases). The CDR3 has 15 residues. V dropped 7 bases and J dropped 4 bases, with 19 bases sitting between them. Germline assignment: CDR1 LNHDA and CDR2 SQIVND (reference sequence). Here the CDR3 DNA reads TGTGCCAGTATTACTTCAGGGCTGGATAGCTATGGCTACACCTTC. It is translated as CASITSGLDSYGYTF.

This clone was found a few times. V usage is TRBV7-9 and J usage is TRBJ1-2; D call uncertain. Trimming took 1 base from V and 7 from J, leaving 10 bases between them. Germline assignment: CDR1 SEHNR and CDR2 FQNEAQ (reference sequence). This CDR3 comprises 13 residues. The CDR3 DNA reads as TGTGCCAGCAGCTTAGTGTCAGTTGGTGGCTACACCTTC. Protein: CASSLVSVGGYTF.

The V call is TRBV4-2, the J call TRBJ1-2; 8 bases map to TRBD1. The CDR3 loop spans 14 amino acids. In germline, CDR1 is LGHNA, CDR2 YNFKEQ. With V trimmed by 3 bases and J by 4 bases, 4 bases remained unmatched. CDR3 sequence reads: CASSQAGGGYGYTF. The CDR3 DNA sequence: TGTGCCAGCAGCCAGGCAGGGGGCGGCTATGGCTACACCTTC.

Here the CDR3 reads CASRDGQGTGSYTF. DNA of the CDR3: TGTGCCAGCAGGGACGGACAGGGAACTGGTAGCTACACCTTC. The chain uses TRBV2 and TRBJ1-2, with TRBD1 matching over 8 bases. J gave up 9 bases and V 6 bases, and 12 bases lay outside the gene matches. Germline V gene sequence: CDR1 SNHLY, CDR2 FYNNEI. The CDR3 length is 14 residues.

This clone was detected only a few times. This chain's CDR3 is CASSSLGQGSNQPQHF. The DNA for the CDR3 is TGTGCCAGCAGCTCACTAGGACAGGGTAGCAATCAGCCCCAGCATTTT. J is TRBJ1-5 and V is TRBV7-9, with 8 positions matching TRBD1. V lost 4 bases to trimming and J lost 0 bases; unmatched junction nucleotides: 5. The CDR3 loop spans 16 amino acids. The germline V gene encodes CDR1 SEHNR and CDR2 FQNEAQ (reference sequence).

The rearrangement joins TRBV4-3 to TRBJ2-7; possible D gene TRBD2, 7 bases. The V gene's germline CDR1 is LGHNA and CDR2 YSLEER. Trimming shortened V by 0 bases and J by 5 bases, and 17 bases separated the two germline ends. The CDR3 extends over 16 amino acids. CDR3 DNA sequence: TGCGCCAGCAGCCAAGATTTCTCGGGGGGCAGCGACGAGCAGTACTTC. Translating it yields CASSQDFSGGSDEQYF.

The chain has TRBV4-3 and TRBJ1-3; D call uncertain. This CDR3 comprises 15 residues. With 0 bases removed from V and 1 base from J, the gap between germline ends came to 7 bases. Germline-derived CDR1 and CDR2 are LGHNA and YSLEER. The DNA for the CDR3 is TGCGCCAGCAGCCAAGATCTTTTGTCTGGAAACACCATATATTTT. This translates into CASSQDLLSGNTIYF.

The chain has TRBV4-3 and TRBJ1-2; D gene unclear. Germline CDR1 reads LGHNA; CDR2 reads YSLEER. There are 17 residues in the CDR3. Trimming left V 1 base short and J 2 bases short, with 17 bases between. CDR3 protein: CASSQGAGTAKNYGYTF. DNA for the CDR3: TGCGCCAGCAGCCAAGGGGCTGGCACAGCTAAAAACTATGGCTACACCTTC.

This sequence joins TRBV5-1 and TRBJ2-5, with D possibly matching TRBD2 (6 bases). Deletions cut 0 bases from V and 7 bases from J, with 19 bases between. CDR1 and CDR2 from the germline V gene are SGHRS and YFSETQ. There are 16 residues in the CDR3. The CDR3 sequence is CASSLEWAGGFATQYF. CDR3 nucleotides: TGCGCCAGCAGCTTGGAATGGGCCGGGGGTTTTGCGACCCAGTACTTC.